Presented here are 21 T cell receptor beta chains from one specimen sequenced in a study of blood T cell repertoires in COVID-19. Sequencing used immunoSEQ multiplex PCR; TCRdb keeps in-frame clones, though not all of them. The sample consists of 650,000 to 800,000 clones, 75% to 90% of them appearing once. The source material was peripheral blood. These receptors were obtained from a woman aged 18 to 35 with acute or convalescent COVID-19.

This chain joins TRBV3-1 (or the pseudogene TRBV3-2) and TRBJ2-7; D possibly corresponds to TRBD1 (5 bases). Germline CDR1 is LGHDT and CDR2 is YNNKEL (reference sequence). Trimming pared 4 bases from V and 6 bases from J, leaving 16 bases between. The CDR3 is 14 amino acids. CDR3 amino acids: CASSLQPQGGEQYF. CDR3 bases: TGTGCCAGCAGCCTTCAGCCCCAGGGTGGCGAGCAGTACTTC.

This chain uses TRBV28 with TRBJ1-5; TRBD1 might be the D (6 bases). The CDR3 spans 19 residues. CDR1 MDHEN and CDR2 SYDVKM come from the germline V gene. V was pared by 3 bases and J by 0 bases, with 21 bases between. The CDR3 DNA is TGTGCCAGCAGTTTTCGTAGGGGCCGGGACACCTTTAGCAATCAGCCCCAGCATTTT. Protein product: CASSFRRGRDTFSNQPQHF. The whole variable domain, remainder taken from reference TRBV28 and TRBJ1-5, is DVKVTQSSRYLVKRTGEKVFLECVQDMDHENMFWYRQDPGLGLRLIYFSYDVKMKEKGDIPEGYSVSREKKERFSLILESASTNQTSMYLCASSFRRGRDTFSNQPQHFGDGTRLSIL.

This clone came up once. This chain links TRBV7-7 with TRBJ2-1; 8 bases match TRBD1. The J segment lost 7 bases and the V segment lost 4 bases, leaving 3 bases of the junction unmatched. The length of the CDR3 is 13 residues. Germline-derived CDR1 and CDR2 are SSHAT and FNYEAQ (reference sequence). CDR3 in DNA: TGTGCCAGCAGCTCTGACAGGGGAAATGAGCAGTTCTTC. It encodes CASSSDRGNEQFF. Together with reference TRBV7-7 and TRBJ2-1, the CDR3 gives the full variable domain: GAGVSQSPRYKVTKRGQDVTLRCDPISSHATLYWYQQALGQGPEFLTYFNYEAQPDKSGLPSDRFSAERPEGSISTLTIQRTEQRDSAMYRCASSSDRGNEQFFGPGTRLTVL.

The chain recombines TRBV24-1 with TRBJ2-7, with D maybe TRBD2 (6 bases). Trimming removed 2 bases at V and 6 bases at J, with 7 bases between. Looked up from germline, CDR1 is KGHDR and CDR2 is SFDVKD. CDR3 size: 12 residues. CDR3 region: CATSDWGGEQYF. DNA for the CDR3: TGTGCCACCAGTGATTGGGGAGGCGAGCAGTACTTC.

The rearrangement uses TRBV6-4 and TRBJ2-3; TRBD2 matches 10 bases. The CDR3 covers 14 residues. The V gene end was trimmed by 3 bases and the J gene end by 6 bases; junction bases not matched to a gene: 3. The germline gives CDR1 MRHNA, CDR2 SNTAGT. CDR3: CASSELAGSDTQYF. In nucleotides, the CDR3 is TGTGCCAGCAGTGAACTAGCGGGGTCTGATACGCAGTATTTT.

This chain joins TRBV4-3 and TRBJ1-5, with 7 bases that match TRBD1. Germline V gene sequence: CDR1 LGHNA, CDR2 YSLEER. V dropped 4 bases and J dropped 0; count of bases not matched to a gene: 3. This CDR3 comprises 15 residues. In nucleotides, the CDR3 is TGCGCCAGCAGCCCGGGACAGAATAGCAATCAGCCCCAGCATTTT. It specifies CASSPGQNSNQPQHF.

The V gene is TRBV4-3, the J gene TRBJ2-3; TRBD2 aligns across 7 bases. Germline V gives CDR1 LGHNA, CDR2 YSLEER. V was pared by 1 base and J by 6 bases, with 7 bases of the junction left unmatched. The CDR3 consists of 15 residues. CDR3 loop: CASSQGLAERDTQYF. The CDR3 DNA reads TGCGCCAGCAGCCAAGGACTAGCCGAAAGGGATACGCAGTATTTT.

The chain recombines TRBV10-3 with TRBJ1-5, with 7 bases aligning to TRBD1. Trimming took 5 bases from V and 7 from J; bases not matched to a gene: 8. From germline, CDR1 is ENHRY and CDR2 SYGVKD. The CDR3 spans 14 residues. CDR3: CAISPTGLDQPQHF. The DNA for the CDR3 is TGTGCCATCAGTCCGACAGGGCTAGACCAGCCCCAGCATTTT.

This rearrangement joins TRBV7-8 to TRBJ1-4, with D tentatively TRBD1 (5 bases). Deletions cut 5 bases from V and 3 bases from J, with 13 bases between. Germline values: CDR1 SGHVS, CDR2 FQNEAQ. The CDR3 runs to 15 residues. CDR3 region: CASSELRASNEKLFF. CDR3 DNA: TGTGCCAGCAGCGAGCTCAGGGCGTCTAATGAAAAACTGTTTTTT.

V and J are TRBV2 and TRBJ2-2, with 8 nucleotides matching TRBD2. From germline, CDR1 is SNHLY and CDR2 FYNNEI. The CDR3 has 16 amino acids. V gave up 1 base and J gave up 3 bases; unmatched junction bases: 4. The CDR3 spells CASSEGPSGYTGELFF. The CDR3 DNA reads TGTGCCAGCAGTGAAGGCCCTAGCGGGTACACCGGGGAGCTGTTTTTT.

The chain recombines TRBV4-1 with TRBJ1-1; tentative D call: TRBD1 (6 bases). Germline CDR1 MGHRA, CDR2 YSYEKL. This CDR3 is 15 amino acids long. Trimming left V 1 base short and J 4 bases short, with 13 bases between. The DNA of the CDR3 is TGCGCCAGCAGCCAAGCTACAGGGCTCGCCACTGAAGCTTTCTTT. This codes for CASSQATGLATEAFF.

The rearrangement joins TRBV24-1 to TRBJ1-2; 7 bases are shared with TRBD1. The ends lost 4 bases at V and 0 bases at J; junction bases unmatched: 7. The CDR3 contains 16 residues. Per the germline V gene, CDR1 is KGHDR and CDR2 is SFDVKD. This CDR3 is CATSDARQGSNYGYTF. The DNA of the CDR3 is TGTGCCACCAGTGACGCGCGACAGGGCTCTAACTATGGCTACACCTTC.

This chain uses TRBV4-1 with TRBJ1-2, with D maybe TRBD1 (6 bases). Germline assignment: CDR1 MGHRA and CDR2 YSYEKL. This CDR3 has 20 residues. V lost 0 bases and J 5 bases, leaving 28 bases between the germline ends. This CDR3 reads CASSQDPLPNRERREYGYTF. CDR3 sequence (DNA): TGCGCCAGCAGCCAAGATCCCCTTCCTAACAGGGAAAGAAGGGAGTATGGCTACACCTTC.

This clone has only one observation. The chain joins TRBV6-1 to TRBJ2-1; the D gene is possibly TRBD2 (7 bases). Per germline, CDR1 MNHNS and CDR2 SASEGT. The ends were cut back, 1 base at V and 4 bases at J, with 14 bases in the middle. The CDR3 length is 16 residues. The CDR3 region is CASSEGLGGAYNEQFF. The CDR3 nucleotides are TGTGCCAGCAGTGAAGGTTTAGGGGGGGCTTACAATGAGCAGTTCTTC.

The rearrangement joins TRBV19 to TRBJ2-5; 9 bases align to TRBD1. Per germline, CDR1 LNHDA and CDR2 SQIVND (reference sequence). V lost 5 bases to trimming and J lost 2 bases; unmatched junction nucleotides: 6. The CDR3 is made up of 15 amino acids. The CDR3 region is CASSPTGGRQETQYF. The DNA for the CDR3 is TGTGCCAGTAGTCCTACAGGGGGCAGGCAAGAGACCCAGTACTTC.

The rearrangement uses TRBV9 and TRBJ1-3; D is unresolved. Trimming took 0 bases from V and 0 from J, leaving 16 bases between them. The CDR3 length is 18 residues. Germline V lookup: CDR1 SGDLS, CDR2 YYNGEE. The CDR3 DNA is TGTGCCAGCAGCGTAGACCCCGCAAGCGTTGGCTCTGGAAACACCATATATTTT. Translation: CASSVDPASVGSGNTIYF.

V gene TRBV7-2 combines with J gene TRBJ1-1; 9 positions match TRBD1. V dropped 6 bases and J dropped 1; count of bases not matched to a gene: 15. This CDR3 spans 18 amino acids. Germline values: CDR1 SGHTA, CDR2 FQGNSA. In DNA form, the CDR3 reads TGTGCCAGCAGTTCTAGGGGGGACAGGGTGCCGGGGAACACTGAAGCTTTCTTT. It codes for CASSSRGDRVPGNTEAFF.

The V and J genes are TRBV7-2 and TRBJ1-5; 12 bases match TRBD1. The germline gives CDR1 SGHTA, CDR2 FQGNSA. V gave up 5 bases and J gave up 11 bases; unmatched junction bases: 10. The CDR3 is made up of 15 amino acids. CDR3 amino acids: CASSAGQGALRAQHF. The CDR3 DNA is TGTGCCAGCAGCGCGGGACAGGGGGCCCTCCGTGCCCAGCATTTT.

This clone was observed once. This chain uses TRBV11-2 with TRBJ2-3; 11 bases agree with TRBD2. The CDR3 runs 18 residues. Germline V gene data show CDR1 as SGHAT and CDR2 as FQNNGV. Trimming cost V 5 bases and J 3 bases; bases outside gene matches: 13. The CDR3 protein is CASSRPPVGTSGTDTQYF. The CDR3 DNA reads as TGTGCCAGCAGCCGCCCCCCCGTAGGGACTAGCGGAACAGATACGCAGTATTTT. Full variable domain (outside the CDR3, taken from reference TRBV11-2 and TRBJ2-3): EAGVAQSPRYKIIEKRQSVAFWCNPISGHATLYWYQQILGQGPKLLIQFQNNGVVDDSQLPKDRFSAERLKGVDSTLKIQPAKLEDSAVYLCASSRPPVGTSGTDTQYFGPGTRLTVL.

The genes are TRBV7-2 and TRBJ2-7, with TRBD1 identical over 12 bases. The junction had 5 bases not matched to a gene; V was cut back by 5 bases and J by 6 bases. This CDR3 has 14 residues. Germline CDR1 SGHTA, CDR2 FQGNSA. The CDR3 DNA follows: TGTGCCAGCAGCCTCCGGGACAGGGGGCTCGAGCAGTACTTC. Encoded protein: CASSLRDRGLEQYF.

This rearrangement joins TRBV19 to TRBJ2-3; 12 nucleotides agree with TRBD2. With V trimmed by 4 bases and J by 2 bases, 13 bases remained unmatched. Per the germline V gene, CDR1 is LNHDA and CDR2 is SQIVND (reference sequence). CDR3 length: 19 amino acids. The CDR3 spells CASSSMLAGGPAPTDTQYF. CDR3 in DNA: TGTGCCAGTAGTAGTATGCTAGCGGGGGGGCCGGCCCCCACAGATACGCAGTATTTT. Full variable domain (remainder filled in from reference TRBV19 and TRBJ2-3): DGGITQSPKYLFRKEGQNVTLSCEQNLNHDAMYWYRQDPGQGLRLIYYSQIVNDFQKGDIAEGYSVSREKKESFPLTVTSAQKNPTAFYLCASSSMLAGGPAPTDTQYFGPGTRLTVL.